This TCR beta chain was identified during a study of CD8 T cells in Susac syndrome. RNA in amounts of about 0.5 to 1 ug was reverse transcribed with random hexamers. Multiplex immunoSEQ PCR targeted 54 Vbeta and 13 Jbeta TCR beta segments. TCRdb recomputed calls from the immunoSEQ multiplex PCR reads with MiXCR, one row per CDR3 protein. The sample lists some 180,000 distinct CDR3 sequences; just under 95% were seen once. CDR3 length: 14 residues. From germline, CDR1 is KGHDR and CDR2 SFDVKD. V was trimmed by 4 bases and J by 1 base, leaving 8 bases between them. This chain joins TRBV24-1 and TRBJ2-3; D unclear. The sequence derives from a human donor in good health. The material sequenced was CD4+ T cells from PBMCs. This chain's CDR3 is CATSDTVGTDTQYF. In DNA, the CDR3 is TGTGCCACCAGTGACACGGTGGGCACAGATACGCAGTATTTT.